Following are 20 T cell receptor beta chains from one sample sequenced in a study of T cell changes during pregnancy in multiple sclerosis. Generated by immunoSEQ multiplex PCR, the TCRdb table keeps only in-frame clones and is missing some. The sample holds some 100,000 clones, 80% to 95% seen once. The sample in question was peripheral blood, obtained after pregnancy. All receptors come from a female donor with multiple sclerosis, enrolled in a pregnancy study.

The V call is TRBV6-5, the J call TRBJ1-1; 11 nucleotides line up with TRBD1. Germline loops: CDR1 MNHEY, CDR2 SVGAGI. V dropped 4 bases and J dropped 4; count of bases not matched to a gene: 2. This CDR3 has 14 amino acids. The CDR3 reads CASSSGTGGTEAFF. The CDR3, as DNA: TGTGCCAGCAGTTCCGGGACAGGGGGCACTGAAGCTTTCTTT.

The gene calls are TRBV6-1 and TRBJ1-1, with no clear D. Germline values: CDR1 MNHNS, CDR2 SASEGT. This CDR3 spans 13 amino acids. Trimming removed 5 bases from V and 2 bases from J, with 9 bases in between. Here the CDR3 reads CASSRSFNTEAFF. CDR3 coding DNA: TGTGCCAGCAGTCGAAGCTTTAACACTGAAGCTTTCTTT.

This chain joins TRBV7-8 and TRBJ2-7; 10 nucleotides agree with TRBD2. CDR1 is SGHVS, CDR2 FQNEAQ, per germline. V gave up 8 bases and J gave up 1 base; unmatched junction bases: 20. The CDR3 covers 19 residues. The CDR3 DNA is TGTGCCAGCCTAAAAGCCGGCGGGTCTAGCGGGAGAGGGTCCTACGAGCAGTACTTC. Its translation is CASLKAGGSSGRGSYEQYF.

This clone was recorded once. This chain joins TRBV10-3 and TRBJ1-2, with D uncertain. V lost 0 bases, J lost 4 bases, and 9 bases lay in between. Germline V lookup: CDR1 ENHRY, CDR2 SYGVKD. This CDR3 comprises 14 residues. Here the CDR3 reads CAISESSEVYGYTF. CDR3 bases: TGTGCCATCAGTGAGTCTTCGGAGGTCTATGGCTACACCTTC.

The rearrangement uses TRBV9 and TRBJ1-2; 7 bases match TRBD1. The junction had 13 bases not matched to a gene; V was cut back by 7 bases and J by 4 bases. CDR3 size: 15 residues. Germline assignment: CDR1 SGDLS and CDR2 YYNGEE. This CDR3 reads CASGRQGMSVYGYTF. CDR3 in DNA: TGTGCCAGCGGCAGACAGGGAATGTCGGTCTATGGCTACACCTTC.

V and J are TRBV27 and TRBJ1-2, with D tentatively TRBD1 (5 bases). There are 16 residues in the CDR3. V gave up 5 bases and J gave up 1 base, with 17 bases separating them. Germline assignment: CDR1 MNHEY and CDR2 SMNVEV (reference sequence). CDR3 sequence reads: CASSPLGAGINYGYTF. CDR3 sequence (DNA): TGTGCCAGCAGTCCCCTTGGGGCAGGCATTAACTATGGCTACACCTTC.

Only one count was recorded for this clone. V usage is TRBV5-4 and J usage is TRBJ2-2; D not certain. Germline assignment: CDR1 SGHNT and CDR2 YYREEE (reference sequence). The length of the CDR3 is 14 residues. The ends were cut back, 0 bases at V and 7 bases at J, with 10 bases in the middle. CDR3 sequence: CASSLVGEIGELFF. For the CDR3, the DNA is TGTGCCAGCAGCTTGGTTGGAGAAATCGGGGAGCTGTTTTTT.

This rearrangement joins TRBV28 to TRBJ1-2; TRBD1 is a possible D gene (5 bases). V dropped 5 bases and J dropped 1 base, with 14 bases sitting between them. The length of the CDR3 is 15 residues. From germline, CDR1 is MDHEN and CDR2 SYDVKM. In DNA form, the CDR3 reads TGTGCCAGCAGTGGAGGAGGGACGAGTAACTATGGCTACACCTTC. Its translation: CASSGGGTSNYGYTF.

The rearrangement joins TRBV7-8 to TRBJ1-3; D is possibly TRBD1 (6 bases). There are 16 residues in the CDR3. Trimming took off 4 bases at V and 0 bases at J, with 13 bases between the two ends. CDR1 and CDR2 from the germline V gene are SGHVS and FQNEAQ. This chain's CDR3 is CASSSTRQASGNTIYF. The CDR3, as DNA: TGTGCCAGCAGCTCCACCCGACAGGCCTCTGGAAACACCATATATTTT.

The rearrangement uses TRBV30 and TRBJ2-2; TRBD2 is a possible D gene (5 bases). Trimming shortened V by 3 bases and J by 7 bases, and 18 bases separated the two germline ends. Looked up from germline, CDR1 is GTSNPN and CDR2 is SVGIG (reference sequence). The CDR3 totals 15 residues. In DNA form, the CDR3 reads TGTGCCTGGAGCCCAAGGGAGTTCTCTGTCGGGGAGCTGTTTTTT. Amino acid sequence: CAWSPREFSVGELFF.

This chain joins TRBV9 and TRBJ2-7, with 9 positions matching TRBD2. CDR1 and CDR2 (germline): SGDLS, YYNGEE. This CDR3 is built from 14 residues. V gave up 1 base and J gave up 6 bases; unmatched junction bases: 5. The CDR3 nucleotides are TGTGCCAGCAGCGTACTGCCTAGCGGGGTCGAGCAGTACTTC. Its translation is CASSVLPSGVEQYF.

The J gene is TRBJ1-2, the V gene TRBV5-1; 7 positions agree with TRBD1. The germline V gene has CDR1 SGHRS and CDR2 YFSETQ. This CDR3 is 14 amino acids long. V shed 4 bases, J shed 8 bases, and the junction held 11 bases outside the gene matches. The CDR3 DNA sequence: TGCGCCAGCAGCCCCGGGACAGACCTGTGGGGCTACACCTTC. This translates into CASSPGTDLWGYTF. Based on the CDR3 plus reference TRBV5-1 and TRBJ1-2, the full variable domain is KAGVTQTPRYLIKTRGQQVTLSCSPISGHRSVSWYQQTPGQGLQFLFEYFSETQRNKGNFPGRFSGRQFSNSRSEMNVSTLELGDSALYLCASSPGTDLWGYTFGSGTRLTVV.

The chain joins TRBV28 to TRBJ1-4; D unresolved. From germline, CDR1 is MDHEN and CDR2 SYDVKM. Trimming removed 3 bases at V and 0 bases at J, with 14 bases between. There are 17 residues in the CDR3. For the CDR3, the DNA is TGTGCCAGCAGTTTCCTAATTGGAGGGTCAACTAATGAAAAACTGTTTTTT. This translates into CASSFLIGGSTNEKLFF.

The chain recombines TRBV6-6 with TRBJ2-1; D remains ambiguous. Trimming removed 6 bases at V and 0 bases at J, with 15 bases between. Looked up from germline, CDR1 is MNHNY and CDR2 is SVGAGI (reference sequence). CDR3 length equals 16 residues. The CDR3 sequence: CASSNQDWSSYNEQFF. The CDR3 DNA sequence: TGTGCCAGCAGCAACCAAGACTGGAGCTCCTACAATGAGCAGTTCTTC.

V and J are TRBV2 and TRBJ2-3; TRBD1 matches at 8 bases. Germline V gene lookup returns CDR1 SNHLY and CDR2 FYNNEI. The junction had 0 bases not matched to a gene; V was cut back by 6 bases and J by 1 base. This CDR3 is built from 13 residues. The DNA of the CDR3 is TGTGCCAGCAGGGGACAGGGCACAGATACGCAGTATTTT. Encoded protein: CASRGQGTDTQYF.

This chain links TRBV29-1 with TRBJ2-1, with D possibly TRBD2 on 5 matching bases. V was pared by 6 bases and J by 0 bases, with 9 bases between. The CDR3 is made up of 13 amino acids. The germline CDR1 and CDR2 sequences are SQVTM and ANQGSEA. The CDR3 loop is CSVEGNSYNEQFF. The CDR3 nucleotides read TGCAGCGTCGAGGGAAACTCCTACAATGAGCAGTTCTTC.

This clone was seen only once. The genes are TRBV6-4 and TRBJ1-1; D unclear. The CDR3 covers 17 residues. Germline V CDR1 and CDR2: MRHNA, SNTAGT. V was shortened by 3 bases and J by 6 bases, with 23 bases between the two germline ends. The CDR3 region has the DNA TGTGCCAGCAGTGAAGAAAACGCGAAGAGGGTATGGGCTGAAGCTTTCTTT. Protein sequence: CASSEENAKRVWAEAFF.

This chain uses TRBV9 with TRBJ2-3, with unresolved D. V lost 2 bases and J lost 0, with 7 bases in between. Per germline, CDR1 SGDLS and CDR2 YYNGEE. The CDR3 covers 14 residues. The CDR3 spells CASSVRSSTDTQYF. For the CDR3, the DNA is TGTGCCAGCAGCGTGAGGTCTAGCACAGATACGCAGTATTTT. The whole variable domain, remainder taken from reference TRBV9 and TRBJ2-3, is DSGVTQTPKHLITATGQRVTLRCSPRSGDLSVYWYQQSLDQGLQFLIQYYNGEERAKGNILERFSAQQFPDLHSELNLSSLELGDSALYFCASSVRSSTDTQYFGPGTRLTVL.

In DNA, the CDR3 is TGTGCCAGCAGACCCAACACAGGGAAAGCCTACGAGCAGTACTTC. This encodes CASRPNTGKAYEQYF. The rearrangement joins TRBV6-5 to TRBJ2-7, with D perhaps TRBD1 (6 bases). The CDR3 totals 15 residues. Trimming shortened V by 6 bases and J by 2 bases, and 17 bases separated the two germline ends. Germline CDR1 MNHEY, CDR2 SVGAGI.

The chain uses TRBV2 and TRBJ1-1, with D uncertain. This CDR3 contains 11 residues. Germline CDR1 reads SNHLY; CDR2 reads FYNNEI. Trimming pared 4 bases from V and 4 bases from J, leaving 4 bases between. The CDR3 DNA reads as TGTGCCAGCAGTGCTGTCACTGAAGCTTTCTTT. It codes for CASSAVTEAFF.